Listed below are T cell receptor beta chains from one sample, sequenced in a study of radiotherapy plus CTLA-4 blockade in lung cancer. Repertoires were generated with immunoSEQ multiplex PCR, while TCRdb's copy carries only in-frame clones and drops some. The sample lists about 68,000 clones, about 80% occurring once. The sequences come from peripheral blood, collected from a patient treated with radiotherapy plus ipilimumab. The receptors derive from a human donor with non-small cell lung cancer who had a complete response to radiotherapy plus ipilimumab. Each CDR3 is given with its conserved first and last residue. The D gene is left open where the match is weak. The size field is filled for only some rows; it gives once, few, many or a size class.

CDR3 protein,CDR3 DNA,clone size,V gene,D gene,J gene
CAWPPPGVTGNTIYF,TGTGCCTGGCCTCCACCAGGGGTAACTGGAAACACCATATATTTT,.,TRBV30,.,TRBJ1-3
CAWETNGAYEQYF,TGTGCCTGGGAGACTAATGGTGCCTACGAGCAGTACTTC,once,TRBV30,.,TRBJ2-7
CASSLGGHEQYF,TGCGCCAGCAGCTTGGGGGGGCACGAGCAGTACTTC,.,TRBV5-1,.,TRBJ2-7
CASSLGLAGGRGTDTQYF,TGCGCCAGCAGCTTAGGACTAGCGGGAGGGCGCGGGACAGATACGCAGTATTTT,.,TRBV5-1,TRBD2,TRBJ2-3
CAISSGRRGNTEAFF,TGTGCCATCAGCAGCGGGCGTCGGGGGAACACTGAAGCTTTCTTT,.,TRBV10-3,.,TRBJ1-1
CASSLDLGRAGTGETQYF,TGTGCCAGCAGCTTAGATTTGGGGCGGGCGGGGACCGGAGAGACCCAGTACTTC,.,TRBV11-2,.,TRBJ2-5
CATSPELGDTQYF,TGTGCCACCAGCCCAGAGCTGGGGGATACGCAGTATTTT,.,TRBV15,.,TRBJ2-3
CAISESGDNEQFF,TGTGCCATCAGTGAGTCCGGGGACAATGAGCAGTTCTTC,.,TRBV10-3,.,TRBJ2-1
CASSPRQGDGYTF,TGTGCCAGCAGCCCCCGACAGGGCGATGGCTACACCTTC,.,TRBV7-8,TRBD1,TRBJ1-2
CASISVSPGQPQHF,TGTGCCAGTATTTCGGTCAGCCCGGGTCAGCCCCAGCATTTT,few,TRBV19,.,TRBJ1-5
CASSLPVGTGYSNQPQHF,TGTGCCAGCAGCTTACCGGTTGGGACAGGATATAGCAATCAGCCCCAGCATTTT,.,TRBV5-4,TRBD1,TRBJ1-5
CASSPYRTLGEKLFF,TGTGCCAGCAGCCCTTACAGGACCTTAGGAGAAAAACTGTTTTTT,.,TRBV7-2,.,TRBJ1-4
CASSLSIKTQYF,TGTGCCAGCAGCTTATCTATTAAGACCCAGTACTTC,.,TRBV5-6,.,TRBJ2-5
CASSSFAGISYNEQFF,TGTGCCAGCAGCTCATTCGCGGGGATCTCCTACAATGAGCAGTTCTTC,.,TRBV7-8,.,TRBJ2-1
CASSPPRGLSSYEQYF,TGTGCCAGCAGCCCGCCCCGGGGCCTTTCCTCCTACGAGCAGTACTTC,.,TRBV7-8,.,TRBJ2-7
CASSLSSGRSGNIQYF,TGTGCCAGCAGTTTGTCTAGCGGGAGAAGTGGAAACATTCAGTACTTC,.,TRBV28,TRBD2,TRBJ2-4
CASSASSGGGEQFF,TGTGCCAGCAGCGCTAGTTCAGGTGGCGGTGAGCAGTTCTTC,.,TRBV11-2,.,TRBJ2-1
CASSLSKTSSDTQYF,TGTGCCAGCAGTTTATCGAAGACTAGCTCAGATACGCAGTATTTT,.,TRBV27,TRBD2,TRBJ2-3
CASSGPKLEELFF,TGTGCCAGCTCGGGGCCAAAACTGGAGGAGCTGTTTTTT,few,TRBV5-4,.,TRBJ2-2
CASSDTDTQYF,TGTGCCAGCAGCGACACAGATACGCAGTATTTT,.,TRBV9,.,TRBJ2-3
CASKDRQGFDNQPQHF,TGTGCCAGTAAAGATCGACAGGGATTTGACAATCAGCCCCAGCATTTT,.,TRBV19,TRBD1,TRBJ1-5
CASSARGGEQFF,TGCGCCAGCAGCGCGCGGGGGGGTGAGCAGTTCTTC,.,TRBV5-1,TRBD2,TRBJ2-1
CASSEYMLQYF,TGTGCCAGCAGTGAATATATGCTCCAGTACTTC,few,TRBV6-1,.,TRBJ2-4
CAWRGLAETQYF,TGTGCCTGGAGGGGACTAGCGGAGACCCAGTACTTC,.,TRBV30,TRBD2,TRBJ2-5
CASSPLVGRGEPQHF,TGTGCCAGTAGTCCTCTTGTGGGACGGGGGGAGCCCCAGCATTTT,once,TRBV19,.,TRBJ1-5
CASRVEGLSGANVLTF,TGTGCCAGCAGGGTGGAGGGCCTCTCTGGGGCCAACGTCCTGACTTTC,once,TRBV2,.,TRBJ2-6
CASREEDSTSGELFF,TGTGCCAGTAGGGAGGAGGACTCCACCTCCGGGGAGCTGTTTTTT,.,TRBV19,.,TRBJ2-2
CASSVGLARSNEQFF,TGTGCCAGCAGTGTCGGTCTAGCGAGGTCCAATGAGCAGTTCTTC,.,TRBV6-1,.,TRBJ2-1
CASSFAGVKNEQFF,TGTGCCAGCAGCTTCGCAGGGGTGAAAAATGAGCAGTTCTTC,.,TRBV7-2,.,TRBJ2-1
CASSLESGGIYEQYF,TGTGCCAGCTCTTTGGAGAGCGGGGGGATCTACGAGCAGTACTTC,few,TRBV27,TRBD2,TRBJ2-7
CASSPSGGPDYEQYF,TGTGCCAGCAGCCCTAGCGGGGGCCCGGATTACGAGCAGTACTTC,few,TRBV7-9,TRBD2,TRBJ2-7
CAISESAAYGYTF,TGTGCCATCAGTGAGTCGGCAGCCTATGGCTACACCTTC,.,TRBV10-3,.,TRBJ1-2
CASSPGTDYGYTF,TGTGCCAGCTCACCTGGGACAGACTATGGCTACACCTTC,.,TRBV18,TRBD1,TRBJ1-2
CASRNTEAFF,TGCGCCAGCAGGAACACTGAAGCTTTCTTT,.,TRBV10-2,.,TRBJ1-1
CASRHRLDHEQFF,TGTGCCAGCAGACACCGACTAGATCATGAGCAGTTCTTC,.,TRBV7-2,.,TRBJ2-1
CSTPSGGTYNEQFF,TGCAGCACACCTAGCGGGGGGACCTACAATGAGCAGTTCTTC,.,TRBV29-1,TRBD2,TRBJ2-1
CASSYDLLNTGELFF,TGTGCCAGCAGTTACGACTTGCTGAACACCGGGGAGCTGTTTTTT,few,TRBV6-6,.,TRBJ2-2
CASSLRDLGSTDTQYF,TGTGCCAGCTCACTTAGGGATCTGGGAAGCACAGATACGCAGTATTTT,once,TRBV18,.,TRBJ2-3
CASSLKVGETQYF,TGTGCCAGCAGTTTAAAGGTTGGAGAGACCCAGTACTTC,.,TRBV27,.,TRBJ2-5
CASSQGQGPFGAFF,TGTGCCAGCAGCCAGGGACAGGGGCCCTTTGGAGCTTTCTTT,.,TRBV7-2,TRBD1,TRBJ1-1
CAWRPVGRSYNEQFF,TGTGCCTGGAGGCCCGTGGGACGCTCCTACAATGAGCAGTTCTTC,.,TRBV30,.,TRBJ2-1
CASSWRGGTGAEAFF,TGTGCCAGCAGCTGGCGCGGGGGCACAGGAGCTGAAGCTTTCTTT,.,TRBV11-2,.,TRBJ1-1
CASSFEGTGELFF,TGCGCCAGCAGCTTCGAAGGGACCGGGGAGCTGTTTTTT,.,TRBV5-1,.,TRBJ2-2
CASSVTTSGGFDEQFF,TGTGCCAGCAGCGTAACCACTAGCGGGGGGTTCGATGAGCAGTTCTTC,.,TRBV9,TRBD2,TRBJ2-1
CASRYREVYEQFF,TGTGCCAGTAGATACAGGGAGGTTTATGAGCAGTTCTTC,many,TRBV19,.,TRBJ2-1
CASRTGFYEQYF,TGTGCCAGCAGAACGGGCTTCTACGAGCAGTACTTC,.,TRBV6-6,.,TRBJ2-7
CASSSSGLATGELFF,TGTGCCAGCAGCTCCTCTGGCCTTGCCACCGGGGAGCTGTTTTTT,.,TRBV16,.,TRBJ2-2
CASRTQGPGANVLTF,TGTGCCAGTAGGACCCAGGGGCCTGGGGCCAACGTCCTGACTTTC,.,TRBV19,.,TRBJ2-6
CASSPGQGGGNTIYF,TGTGCCAGCAGCCCGGGACAGGGGGGGGGAAACACCATATATTTT,.,TRBV7-2,TRBD1,TRBJ1-3
CASSPQGVGQETQYF,TGTGCCAGCAGTCCACAGGGGGTAGGGCAAGAGACCCAGTACTTC,.,TRBV6-1,TRBD1,TRBJ2-5